Listed below are T cell receptor beta chains from one sample, sequenced in a study of cytomegalovirus exposure and HLA in healthy donors. Method: immunoSEQ multiplex PCR; TCRdb's copy keeps in-frame clones and lacks some. The data hold about 100,000 clones, with around 86% observed a single time. Source material: PBMCs. The source is a woman between 65 and 79 years old in good health and CMV-seropositive. CDR3s include the opening cysteine and the closing phenylalanine or tryptophan. A D gene is named only where the DNA matches it firmly. For some rows the clone size is stated as once, few or many, or as a class when expanded; others skip it.

TGTGCCAGCAGCTTAAAAGAGACAGGGGGCGGGGACACTGAAGCTTTCTTT,CASSLKETGGGDTEAFF,TRBD1,TRBV7-8,NA,TRBJ1-1
TGCGCCACCAGCAGGGACAGTAACTACGAGCAGTACTTC,CATSRDSNYEQYF,TRBD1,TRBV5-1,NA,TRBJ2-7
TGTGCCAGCGGGGGGGGAGGGGGACCGGAGCAGTTCTTC,CASGGGGGPEQFF,NA,TRBV7-2,once,TRBJ2-1
TGTGCCAGCAGCTTAAATGGCGTGGAGGATACGCAGTATTTT,CASSLNGVEDTQYF,NA,TRBV11-2,NA,TRBJ2-3
TGTGCCAGCAGCTTACAGGGGGTGAACACTGAAGCTTTCTTT,CASSLQGVNTEAFF,TRBD1,TRBV7-9,NA,TRBJ1-1
TGTGCCTGGAGTCCCTTGTCTCGACAGGGCGTCGATGCTTTCTTT,CAWSPLSRQGVDAFF,TRBD1,TRBV30,NA,TRBJ1-1
TGTGCCAGCAGCCGGGAGGCCCATTGGGGGACGAACACTGAAGCTTTCTTT,CASSREAHWGTNTEAFF,NA,TRBV5-4,few,TRBJ1-1
TGTGCCTCCTCACGGGACAGACAAGAGACCCAGTACTTC,CASSRDRQETQYF,TRBD1,TRBV11-3,NA,TRBJ2-5
TGTGCCAGCAGCCGGACAGTGGATAGCACAGATACGCAGTATTTT,CASSRTVDSTDTQYF,NA,TRBV5-4,NA,TRBJ2-3
TGTGCCAGTAGTATAGATAAAGGGGAGGCCTACGAGCAGTACTTC,CASSIDKGEAYEQYF,NA,TRBV19,NA,TRBJ2-7
TGTGCCAGCTCCCCAAGCGGGGGTGATGGCTACACCTTC,CASSPSGGDGYTF,NA,TRBV18,NA,TRBJ1-2
TGTGCCTCTCGTCTCCCAAACGGGACCCAGTACTTC,CASRLPNGTQYF,NA,TRBV30,NA,TRBJ2-5
TGTGCCAGCAGCTTGGATACAGGGAAGAACACCGGGGAGCTGTTTTTT,CASSLDTGKNTGELFF,NA,TRBV2,NA,TRBJ2-2
TGTGCCAGCCGAGCGGGGGCCCCCTACGAGCAGTACTTC,CASRAGAPYEQYF,TRBD2,TRBV7-3,NA,TRBJ2-7
TGTGCCAGCGGGTCGGGACTAGCGGGAGTCACAGATACGCAGTATTTT,CASGSGLAGVTDTQYF,TRBD2,TRBV2,NA,TRBJ2-3
TGTGCCAGCAGCTTGGAAACAGGGTCCTTCTACGAGCAGTACTTC,CASSLETGSFYEQYF,NA,TRBV4-2,few,TRBJ2-7
TGTGCCAGCAGTTCACTAGCGGGAGCGGCCAATGAGCAGTTCTTC,CASSSLAGAANEQFF,TRBD2,TRBV6-6,NA,TRBJ2-1
TGTGCCAGCAGCGCGGGGGTGGGCTACGCAAAAGGTACGCAGTATTTT,CASSAGVGYAKGTQYF,TRBD2,TRBV5-5,NA,TRBJ2-3
TGTGCCAGCAGCTTAATATCTAGGGAGCAGTTCTTC,CASSLISREQFF,NA,TRBV7-2,NA,TRBJ2-1
TGTGCCAGCACCCCCGTGGGGGGGTGGACTGAAGCTTTCTTT,CASTPVGGWTEAFF,NA,TRBV6-5,NA,TRBJ1-1
TGTGCCAGCAGCCCGCAGGGGGCGGCTTTAGGCACCGGGGAGCTGTTTTTT,CASSPQGAALGTGELFF,TRBD1,TRBV11-2,NA,TRBJ2-2
TGCGCCAGCAGCCAAGATCTACAGGGATTTCAGCCCCAGCATTTT,CASSQDLQGFQPQHF,NA,TRBV4-3,few,TRBJ1-5
TGTGCCACGCAGGAAAGGGGAAACACTGAAGCTTTCTTT,CATQERGNTEAFF,NA,TRBV10-3,few,TRBJ1-1
TGTGCCAGTAGTTCGTCAGCGGGGAATACGCAGTATTTT,CASSSSAGNTQYF,TRBD2,TRBV19,once,TRBJ2-3
TGTGCCAGCAGTGGAAGGAGCGGGAGGCTTACCGGGGAGCTGTTTTTT,CASSGRSGRLTGELFF,TRBD2,TRBV25-1,NA,TRBJ2-2
TGTGCCAGCAGCTCGCGGGGCGGACTAGCGGGAGAAGATACGCAGTATTTT,CASSSRGGLAGEDTQYF,TRBD2,TRBV7-9,NA,TRBJ2-3
TGTGCCAGCAGCTTAGAAGGGGGACCCTACGAGCAGTACTTC,CASSLEGGPYEQYF,NA,TRBV7-9,NA,TRBJ2-7